Listed here are 14 T cell receptor beta chains from one sample, sequenced in a study of shared T cell receptors in the human thymus. Sequencing used immunoSEQ multiplex PCR; TCRdb keeps in-frame clones, though not all of them. The repertoire holds about 610,000 clones, with roughly 90% as singletons. The same specimen was also included in a second study, on human thymus T cells.

The sequencing input was thymocytes. The receptors were sampled from a boy younger than two with a congenital heart defect.

The CDR3 spells CASSLCWPIDEQFF. Here the CDR3 DNA reads TGCGCCAGCAGCTTGTGTTGGCCCATCGATGAGCAGTTCTTC. The rearrangement links TRBV5-1 to TRBJ2-1; D gene ambiguous. CDR1 and CDR2 (germline): SGHRS, YFSETQ. V lost 1 base and J 8 bases, leaving 13 bases between the germline ends. The CDR3 covers 14 residues.

The CDR3 sequence: CASSSLGGGSNTGELFF. The CDR3, as DNA: TGTGCCAGCAGCTCCCTTGGCGGGGGCTCGAACACCGGGGAGCTGTTTTTT. V usage is TRBV2 and J usage is TRBJ2-2; the D gene is possibly TRBD2 (7 bases). There are 17 residues in the CDR3. From germline, CDR1 is SNHLY and CDR2 FYNNEI. V dropped 6 bases and J dropped 0 bases, with 17 bases sitting between them.

The V call is TRBV27, the J call TRBJ2-1; 12 bases agree with TRBD2. Unmatched junction bases numbered 6, after V lost 0 bases and J lost 3 bases. The germline CDR1 and CDR2 sequences are MNHEY and SMNVEV (reference sequence). The CDR3 totals 18 residues. The DNA for the CDR3 is TGTGCCAGCAGTTTATCAGGGACTAGCGGGTACCACTACAATGAGCAGTTCTTC. Protein: CASSLSGTSGYHYNEQFF.

The V and J genes are TRBV6-1 and TRBJ2-2; 7 bases match TRBD1. Trimming cost V 6 bases and J 3 bases; bases outside gene matches: 4. The CDR3 has 14 residues. Germline loops: CDR1 MNHNS, CDR2 SASEGT. The CDR3 loop reads CASRGQEHTGELFF. CDR3 coding DNA: TGTGCCAGCAGAGGACAGGAACACACCGGGGAGCTGTTTTTT.

The chain combines TRBV6-1 with TRBJ1-2; 10 bases line up with TRBD1. V lost 4 bases, J lost 1 base, and 3 bases stayed unmatched. CDR3 size: 15 residues. Germline V gene sequence: CDR1 MNHNS, CDR2 SASEGT. This chain's CDR3 is CASSVGQGLNYGYTF. In DNA, the CDR3 is TGTGCCAGCAGTGTGGGACAGGGGCTTAACTATGGCTACACCTTC.

Comment on this clone: The sample carries other DNA sequences with the same CDR3. The chain couples TRBV5-1 to TRBJ1-1; no definite D call. There are 13 residues in the CDR3. Germline V lookup: CDR1 SGHRS, CDR2 YFSETQ. V dropped 0 bases and J dropped 0 bases, with 3 bases sitting between them. The CDR3 region is CASSLAVNTEAFF. The CDR3 nucleotides are TGCGCCAGCAGCTTGGCAGTGAACACTGAAGCTTTCTTT.

The J gene is TRBJ2-1, the V gene TRBV28; 11 nucleotides agree with TRBD2. Germline-derived CDR1 and CDR2 are MDHEN and SYDVKM. The J segment lost 3 bases and the V segment lost 3 bases, leaving 4 bases of the junction unmatched. The CDR3 is made up of 16 amino acids. CDR3 nucleotides: TGTGCCAGCAGTTTTAGCGGGAGGGACCTCTACAATGAGCAGTTCTTC. Protein: CASSFSGRDLYNEQFF.

The V and J genes are TRBV14 and TRBJ2-7, with 7 bases lining up with TRBD2. V shed 1 base and J 3 bases; nucleotides not matched to a gene: 3. Germline CDR1 and CDR2: SGHDN and FVKESK. CDR3 length equals 14 residues. CDR3 region: CASSQALADYEQYF. CDR3 DNA: TGTGCCAGCAGCCAAGCTCTAGCGGACTACGAGCAGTACTTC.

The chain combines TRBV5-6 with TRBJ1-2; 8 positions agree with TRBD1. V dropped 2 bases and J dropped 4; count of bases not matched to a gene: 7. The germline V gene encodes CDR1 SGHDT and CDR2 YYEEEE. The CDR3 has 15 amino acids. The CDR3 loop is CASSFPLDRGYGYTF. CDR3 coding DNA: TGTGCCAGCAGCTTTCCCCTTGACAGGGGCTATGGCTACACCTTC.

The chain employs TRBV18 and TRBJ2-2; D is unresolved. CDR1 and CDR2 from the germline V gene are KGHSH and LQKENI. With 0 bases removed from V and 4 bases from J, the gap between germline ends came to 3 bases. The length of the CDR3 is 13 residues. The DNA for the CDR3 is TGTGCCAGCTCACCACCGCGCACCGGGGAGCTGTTTTTT. This sequence encodes CASSPPRTGELFF.

The V and J genes are TRBV27 and TRBJ2-1, with 10 bases fitting TRBD2. V trimming: 3 bases; J trimming: 10 bases; junction bases outside the gene matches: 24. Germline lookup yields CDR1 MNHEY and CDR2 SMNVEV (reference sequence). This CDR3 region has 20 residues. The CDR3 DNA is TGTGCCAGCAGTTTTCGAGGTGTAGCGGGAGGAAGCGTCCCCGAGGGCGAGCAGTTCTTC. Translated: CASSFRGVAGGSVPEGEQFF.

The sample holds a few counts of this clone. The chain is built from TRBV9 and TRBJ2-5; TRBD2 matches at 9 bases. The ends lost 0 bases at V and 4 bases at J; junction bases unmatched: 10. The germline gives CDR1 SGDLS, CDR2 YYNGEE. The CDR3 is 17 residues long. CDR3 region: CASSVAGVAGAPETQYF. CDR3 in DNA: TGTGCCAGCAGCGTAGCCGGGGTAGCGGGAGCCCCAGAGACCCAGTACTTC.

The chain recombines TRBV6-1 with TRBJ1-1; 11 nucleotides agree with TRBD1. The germline V gene encodes CDR1 MNHNS and CDR2 SASEGT. The junction had 5 bases not matched to a gene; V was cut back by 4 bases and J by 4 bases. The CDR3 consists of 15 residues. CDR3 amino acids: CASSGDRGSGTEAFF. As DNA, the CDR3 is TGTGCCAGCAGTGGGGACAGGGGGTCGGGCACTGAAGCTTTCTTT.

The rearrangement uses TRBV14 and TRBJ1-2; D perhaps matches TRBD1 (5 bases). Deletions cut 2 bases from V and 5 bases from J, with 18 bases between. The length of the CDR3 is 16 residues. The V gene's germline CDR1 is SGHDN and CDR2 FVKESK. CDR3 sequence: CASSQYPAASGYGYTF. The CDR3 DNA sequence: TGTGCCAGCAGCCAATATCCCGCCGCCTCAGGGTATGGCTACACCTTC.